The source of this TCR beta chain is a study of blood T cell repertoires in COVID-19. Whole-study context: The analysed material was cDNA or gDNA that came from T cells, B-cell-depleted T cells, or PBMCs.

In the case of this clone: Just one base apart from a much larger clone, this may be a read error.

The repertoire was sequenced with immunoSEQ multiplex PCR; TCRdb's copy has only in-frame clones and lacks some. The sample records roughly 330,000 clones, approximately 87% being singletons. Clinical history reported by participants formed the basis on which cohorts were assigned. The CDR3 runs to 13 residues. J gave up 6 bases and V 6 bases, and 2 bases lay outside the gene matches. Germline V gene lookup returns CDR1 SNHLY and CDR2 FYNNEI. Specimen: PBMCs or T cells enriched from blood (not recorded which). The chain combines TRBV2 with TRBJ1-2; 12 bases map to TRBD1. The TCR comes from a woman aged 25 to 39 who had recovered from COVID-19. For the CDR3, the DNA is TGTGCCAGCAGCGGGACAGGGGGCGATGGCTACACCTTC. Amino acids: CASSGTGGDGYTF.